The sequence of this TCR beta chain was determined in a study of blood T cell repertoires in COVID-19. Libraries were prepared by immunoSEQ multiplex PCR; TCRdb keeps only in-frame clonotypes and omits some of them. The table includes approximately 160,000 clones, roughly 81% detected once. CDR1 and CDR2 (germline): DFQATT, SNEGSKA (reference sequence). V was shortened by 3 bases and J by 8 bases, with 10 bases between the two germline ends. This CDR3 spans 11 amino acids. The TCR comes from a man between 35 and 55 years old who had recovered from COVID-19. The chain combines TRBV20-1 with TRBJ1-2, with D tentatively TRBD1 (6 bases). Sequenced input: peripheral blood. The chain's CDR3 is CSASSGEGYTF. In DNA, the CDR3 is TGCAGTGCTAGCTCAGGGGAAGGCTACACCTTC.